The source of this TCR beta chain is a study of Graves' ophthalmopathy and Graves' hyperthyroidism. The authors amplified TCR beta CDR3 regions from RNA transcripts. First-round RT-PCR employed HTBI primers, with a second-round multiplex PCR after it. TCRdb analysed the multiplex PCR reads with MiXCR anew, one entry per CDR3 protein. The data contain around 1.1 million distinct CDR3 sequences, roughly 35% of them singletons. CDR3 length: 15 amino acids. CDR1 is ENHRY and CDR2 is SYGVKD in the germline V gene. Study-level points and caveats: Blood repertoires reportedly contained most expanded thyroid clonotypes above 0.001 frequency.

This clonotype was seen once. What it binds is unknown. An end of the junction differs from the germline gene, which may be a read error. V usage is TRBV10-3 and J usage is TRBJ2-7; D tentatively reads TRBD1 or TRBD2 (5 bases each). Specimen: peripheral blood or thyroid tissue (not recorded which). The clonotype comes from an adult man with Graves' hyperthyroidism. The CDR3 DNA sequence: TGTGCCAGCAGTTTGCCTGGGACCAAAGGCCACGAGCAGTACTTC. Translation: CASSLPGTKGHEQYF.